Listed below are T cell receptor beta chains from one sample, sequenced in a study of blood T cell repertoires in COVID-19. Profiling relied on immunoSEQ multiplex PCR, and the TCRdb table lists in-frame clones only, not all of them. The repertoire holds about 130,000 clones, with around 85% as singletons. The specimen was peripheral blood. The source is a woman older than 75 with acute or convalescent COVID-19. Each CDR3 is given with its conserved first and last residue. A D gene is named only where the DNA matches it firmly. Expanded clones get a size class; other rows say once, few or many, or leave the size out.

>TRBD2|TRBV18|TRBJ2-2|NA
TGTGCCAGCTCACCACCTACGGGGGGGCGAGAGTCCGGGGAGCTGTTTTTT
CASSPPTGGRESGELFF
>NA|TRBV27|TRBJ2-2|NA
TGTGCCAGCAGTTTAAAAGGGGCCGGGGAGCTGTTTTTT
CASSLKGAGELFF
>NA|TRBV2|TRBJ1-5|NA
TGTGCCAGCACACCTGTGCGGGGGAGTCAGCCCCAGCATTTT
CASTPVRGSQPQHF
>NA|TRBV4-1|TRBJ1-2|NA
TGCGCCAGCAGCCCGACCGGGGGGAGGGTAGCGAAGAGCTACACCTTC
CASSPTGGRVAKSYTF
>NA|TRBV10-3|TRBJ1-1|NA
TGTGCCATCAGTGAGTCTTTACTGCGGAACACTGAAGCTTTCTTT
CAISESLLRNTEAFF
>NA|TRBV6-2/TRBV6-3|TRBJ1-3|NA
TGTGCCAGCAGTTACTCGGCTTCTGGAAACACCATATATTTT
CASSYSASGNTIYF
>TRBD1|TRBV5-1|TRBJ1-5|NA
TGCGCCAGCAGCCCCGGACAGGGGGCGATTCAGCCCCAGCATTTT
CASSPGQGAIQPQHF
>NA|TRBV21-1|TRBJ2-7|NA
TGTGCCAGCAGCGGGGGCTCCCAATCAAGCTACGAGCAGTACTTC
CASSGGSQSSYEQYF
>TRBD2|TRBV7-8|TRBJ2-1|NA
TGTGCCAGCAGCCTCAGGACTAGCGGGGGCGGTGAGCAGTTCTTC
CASSLRTSGGGEQFF
>TRBD1|TRBV7-6|TRBJ1-6|NA
TGTGCCAGCAGCCTCGGGACAGACTATAATTCACCCCTCCACTTT
CASSLGTDYNSPLHF
>TRBD1|TRBV6-5|TRBJ1-1|NA
TGTGCCAGCAGGCGGGACAGTGGTGAAGCTTTCTTT
CASRRDSGEAFF
>NA|TRBV6-5|TRBJ2-7|NA
TGTGCCAGCAGTAACCCGGTTACCTACGAGCAGTACTTC
CASSNPVTYEQYF
>NA|TRBV10-3|TRBJ2-3|few
TGTGCCATCAGTGACGTGGGGCATTTAGGCACAGATACGCAGTATTTT
CAISDVGHLGTDTQYF
>TRBD1|TRBV5-4|TRBJ1-4|NA
TGTGCCAGCAGCTCCCAGGACAGGCCTTCCGAAAAACTGTTTTTT
CASSSQDRPSEKLFF
>NA|TRBV11-2|TRBJ1-2|few
TGTGCCAGCAGCTTAAACCGGTATGGCTACACCTTC
CASSLNRYGYTF
>TRBD1|TRBV7-6|TRBJ2-1|few
TGTGCCAGCGGGGTGGGCGCGGGACAGGCTTACAATGAGCAGTTCTTC
CASGVGAGQAYNEQFF
>TRBD1|TRBV18|TRBJ1-2|NA
TGTGCCAGCTCACCAGAGGGACAGGGAGCCTATGGCTACACCTTC
CASSPEGQGAYGYTF
>NA|TRBV11-2|TRBJ2-6|NA
TGTGCCAGCAGCGTGGACAGCCCGAACTCTGGGGCCAACGTCCTGACTTTC
CASSVDSPNSGANVLTF
>NA|TRBV6-2/TRBV6-3|TRBJ2-3|NA
TGTGCCAGCAGCCCGGGACTTTCCACAGATACGCAGTATTTT
CASSPGLSTDTQYF
>TRBD1|TRBV5-4|TRBJ1-1|NA
TGTGCCAGCAGCTTGAGGCGTACAGGGGACGCCACTGAAGCTTTCTTT
CASSLRRTGDATEAFF
>NA|TRBV6-5|TRBJ1-2|NA
TGTGCCAGCAGTTACGGGCAAGGATTTGGCTACACCTTC
CASSYGQGFGYTF
>TRBD1|TRBV7-9|TRBJ2-7|NA
TGTGCCAGCAGCTTAGGGGACAGAACCTACGAGCAGTACTTC
CASSLGDRTYEQYF
>NA|TRBV27|TRBJ1-5|NA
TGTGCCAGCAGTTCTCTTTATAGCAATCAGCCCCAGCATTTT
CASSSLYSNQPQHF
>NA|TRBV2|TRBJ1-2|NA
TGTGCCAGCAGTGACTCGGGGGGCCGTGGCTACACCTTC
CASSDSGGRGYTF
>TRBD1|TRBV7-2|TRBJ2-7|NA
TGTGCCAGCAGCCCAGCCGGACAGGGCTACGAGCAGTACTTC
CASSPAGQGYEQYF
>NA|TRBV7-9|TRBJ2-5|NA
TGTGCCAGCAGCCCAGCACTGGCAGGCCAAGAGACCCAGTACTTC
CASSPALAGQETQYF
>TRBD1|TRBV19|TRBJ1-1|NA
TGTGCCAGTAGGTTACAGGGGGAAGCTTTCTTT
CASRLQGEAFF
>NA|TRBV5-1|TRBJ2-2|NA
TGCGCCAGCAGCTTGGGTAGCAGCTCGAACACCGGGGAGCTGTTTTTT
CASSLGSSSNTGELFF
>TRBD1|TRBV29-1|TRBJ1-1|NA
TGCAGCGATAGGGACAGTGACACTGAAGCTTTCTTT
CSDRDSDTEAFF
>NA|TRBV29-1|TRBJ2-5|NA
TGCAGCGTTGAGTCCTACGAGGAGACCCAGTACTTC
CSVESYEETQYF
>TRBD1|TRBV5-1|TRBJ1-1|once
TGCGCCAGCAGCCCCCGGACAGGATCCCGGAACACTGAAGCTTTCTTT
CASSPRTGSRNTEAFF